A selection of T cell receptor beta chains follows, all from one sample in a study of T cell changes during pregnancy in multiple sclerosis. Sequencing was performed with immunoSEQ multiplex PCR; in TCRdb, only in-frame clones are kept and a portion is missing. The top ten hold roughly 0.4% of the sample, which has tens of thousands of clones, just under 95% seen once. Material: CD4+ T cells from peripheral blood mononuclear cells, obtained before pregnancy. These TCRs come from a female donor with multiple sclerosis, enrolled in a pregnancy study. Both conserved end residues are part of each CDR3. Each record gives: CDR3 length, V gene, J gene, D gene, clone size, CDR3 protein, CDR3 DNA. The D gene is left open where the match is weak. A clone size is listed for some rows: how often the clone was seen (once, few, many), or a class if it is expanded.

15	TRBV7-2	TRBJ2-5	-	-	CASSLSGSHQETQYF	TGTGCCAGCAGCTTATCGGGTTCCCACCAAGAGACCCAGTACTTC
17	TRBV11-3	TRBJ2-1	TRBD2	-	CASSLTLAGSSYNEQFF	TGTGCCAGCAGCTTGACTCTAGCGGGTAGCTCCTACAATGAGCAGTTCTTC
19	TRBV13	TRBJ2-7	-	-	CASSLGPSRGGLVAYEQYF	TGTGCCAGCAGCTTAGGCCCAAGCAGGGGAGGACTAGTCGCCTACGAGCAGTACTTC
15	TRBV29-1	TRBJ2-5	TRBD2	-	CSVGRRGGLQETQYF	TGCAGCGTTGGGAGACGGGGGGGGCTTCAAGAGACCCAGTACTTC
14	TRBV11-2	TRBJ1-1	-	once	CASSLVGPNTEAFF	TGTGCCAGCAGCTTGGTTGGGCCGAACACTGAAGCTTTCTTT
19	TRBV14	TRBJ2-1	TRBD2	-	CASSQDLPASGSGSNEQFF	TGTGCCAGCAGCCAAGATCTTCCGGCTAGCGGGAGTGGAAGCAATGAGCAGTTCTTC
19	TRBV27	TRBJ2-1	TRBD2	-	CASTSGGLAGAGSYNEQFF	TGTGCCAGCACTTCGGGGGGACTAGCGGGAGCTGGTTCCTACAATGAGCAGTTCTTC
17	TRBV18	TRBJ2-1	TRBD1	-	CASSPQDRGRVRTEQFF	TGTGCCAGCTCACCACAGGACAGGGGGCGCGTAAGAACTGAGCAGTTCTTC
14	TRBV19	TRBJ2-1	TRBD2	-	CASTTSGTYNEQFF	TGTGCCAGTACTACTAGCGGGACGTACAATGAGCAGTTCTTC
15	TRBV6-5	TRBJ2-1	-	once	CASTPRRGSYNEQFF	TGTGCCAGCACCCCAAGGAGGGGCTCCTACAATGAGCAGTTCTTC
16	TRBV11-2	TRBJ2-1	TRBD2	many	CASSLDTGGNHNEQFF	TGTGCCAGCAGCTTAGATACGGGAGGGAACCACAATGAGCAGTTCTTC
14	TRBV5-1	TRBJ1-4	-	-	CASSYKGANEKLFF	TGCGCCAGCAGCTACAAGGGGGCTAATGAAAAACTGTTTTTT
17	TRBV19	TRBJ2-2	-	-	CASSPVGGFANTGELFF	TGTGCCAGTAGTCCGGTTGGGGGGTTCGCGAACACCGGGGAGCTGTTTTTT
12	TRBV7-9	TRBJ2-1	TRBD1	-	CASSRTGPEQFF	TGTGCCAGCAGCCGGACAGGTCCTGAGCAGTTCTTC
13	TRBV7-3	TRBJ2-5	-	-	CASSRTVQETQYF	TGTGCCAGCAGCCGGACAGTCCAAGAGACCCAGTACTTC
11	TRBV29-1	TRBJ2-5	-	-	CSVGGEETQYF	TGCAGCGTTGGGGGGGAAGAGACCCAGTACTTC
14	TRBV2	TRBJ2-7	TRBD1	-	CASRLQGANYEQYF	TGTGCCAGCAGATTACAGGGGGCGAACTACGAGCAGTACTTC
15	TRBV9	TRBJ2-3	-	once	CASSVLPGGTDTQYF	TGTGCCAGCAGCGTTCTGCCGGGAGGCACAGATACGCAGTATTTT
16	TRBV4-2	TRBJ2-1	-	few	CASSQDQTGKWLEQFF	TGTGCCAGCAGCCAAGATCAGACCGGGAAGTGGCTTGAGCAGTTCTTC
11	TRBV7-8	TRBJ1-2	-	-	CASSNGGGYTF	TGTGCCAGCAGCAATGGGGGGGGCTACACCTTC
17	TRBV27	TRBJ2-1	TRBD2	-	CASSLPRTSGRGNEQFF	TGTGCCAGCAGTTTACCCCGGACTAGCGGGAGGGGGAATGAGCAGTTCTTC
13	TRBV28	TRBJ1-2	TRBD1	once	CASSSGQGDGYTF	TGTGCCAGCAGTTCGGGACAGGGAGACGGCTACACCTTC
16	TRBV5-8	TRBJ2-7	TRBD2	-	CASSRLLGGGTYEQYF	TGTGCCAGCAGCCGACTTCTTGGGGGAGGGACCTACGAGCAGTACTTC
14	TRBV5-4	TRBJ2-1	-	-	CASRSERIEDEQFF	TGTGCCAGCAGATCGGAGAGAATCGAGGATGAGCAGTTCTTC
14	TRBV7-2	TRBJ2-3	-	-	CASSPAQGVGTQYF	TGTGCCAGCAGCCCCGCGCAAGGGGTGGGTACGCAGTATTTT
17	TRBV30	TRBJ1-3	-	-	CAWSLGTPRGSGNTIYF	TGTGCCTGGAGTTTAGGAACCCCCAGGGGCTCTGGAAACACCATATATTTT
15	TRBV11-1	TRBJ2-1	TRBD1	-	CASSVSTGSYNEQFF	TGTGCCAGCAGCGTATCGACAGGGTCCTACAATGAGCAGTTCTTC
13	TRBV19	TRBJ2-3	-	-	CASRTISADTQYF	TGTGCCAGTAGGACTATTTCGGCAGATACGCAGTATTTT
16	TRBV5-6	TRBJ2-1	-	-	CASSLSLRYSYNEQFF	TGTGCCAGCAGCTTGTCCCTCAGATATTCCTACAATGAGCAGTTCTTC
13	TRBV7-2	TRBJ2-5	TRBD2	-	CASNPGGGETQYF	TGTGCCAGCAACCCGGGGGGGGGAGAGACCCAGTACTTC
13	TRBV2	TRBJ2-3	-	-	CASKAETTDTQYF	TGTGCCAGCAAAGCGGAAACTACAGATACGCAGTATTTT
17	TRBV7-9	TRBJ2-5	TRBD1	-	CASSSGQGARYQETQYF	TGTGCCAGCAGCTCGGGACAGGGGGCGAGGTACCAAGAGACCCAGTACTTC
16	TRBV12-5	TRBJ2-7	TRBD2	-	CASGGRTSGRAYEQYF	TGTGCTAGTGGTGGACGAACTAGCGGGAGGGCCTACGAGCAGTACTTC
15	TRBV15	TRBJ2-5	-	-	CATSRDRTPRETQYF	TGTGCCACCAGCAGAGATAGGACACCCAGAGAGACCCAGTACTTC
15	TRBV28	TRBJ2-5	TRBD2	-	CASSLAGAGEETQYF	TGTGCCAGCAGCTTAGCGGGAGCCGGGGAAGAGACCCAGTACTTC
16	TRBV5-6	TRBJ1-6	TRBD1	-	CASSLDRSSYNSPLHF	TGTGCCAGCAGCCTGGACAGGAGCTCCTATAATTCACCCCTCCACTTT
17	TRBV5-4	TRBJ2-3	TRBD2	once	CASSGGLAGGSTDTQYF	TGTGCCAGCAGCGGCGGACTAGCCGGCGGTTCCACAGATACGCAGTATTTT
15	TRBV21-1	TRBJ1-2	-	-	CASSFRRAGNYGYTF	TGTGCCAGCAGCTTTAGAAGAGCGGGTAACTATGGCTACACCTTC
14	TRBV19	TRBJ1-2	-	-	CASSPTRVNYGYTF	TGTGCCAGTAGCCCAACCAGGGTGAACTATGGCTACACCTTC
13	TRBV28	TRBJ1-2	-	-	CASSTPGVRGYTF	TGTGCCAGCAGCACCCCAGGGGTTCGAGGCTACACCTTC
15	TRBV7-2	TRBJ2-5	-	-	CASSLIRGMGETQYF	TGTGCCAGCAGCTTAATACGCGGGATGGGGGAGACCCAGTACTTC
13	TRBV2	TRBJ1-5	-	-	CASRIVYNQPQHF	TGTGCCAGCAGAATTGTGTACAATCAGCCCCAGCATTTT
16	TRBV27	TRBJ2-7	TRBD2	-	CASSRSVAGGSYEQYF	TGTGCCAGCAGTCGATCCGTAGCGGGAGGCTCCTACGAGCAGTACTTC
14	TRBV5-4	TRBJ1-1	TRBD1	few	CASRMGQLNTEAFF	TGTGCCAGCAGGATGGGACAGCTAAACACTGAAGCTTTCTTT
15	TRBV7-2	TRBJ2-5	TRBD1	-	CASSSDRGGERPQYF	TGTGCCAGCAGCTCGGACAGGGGGGGGGAGAGACCCCAGTACTTC